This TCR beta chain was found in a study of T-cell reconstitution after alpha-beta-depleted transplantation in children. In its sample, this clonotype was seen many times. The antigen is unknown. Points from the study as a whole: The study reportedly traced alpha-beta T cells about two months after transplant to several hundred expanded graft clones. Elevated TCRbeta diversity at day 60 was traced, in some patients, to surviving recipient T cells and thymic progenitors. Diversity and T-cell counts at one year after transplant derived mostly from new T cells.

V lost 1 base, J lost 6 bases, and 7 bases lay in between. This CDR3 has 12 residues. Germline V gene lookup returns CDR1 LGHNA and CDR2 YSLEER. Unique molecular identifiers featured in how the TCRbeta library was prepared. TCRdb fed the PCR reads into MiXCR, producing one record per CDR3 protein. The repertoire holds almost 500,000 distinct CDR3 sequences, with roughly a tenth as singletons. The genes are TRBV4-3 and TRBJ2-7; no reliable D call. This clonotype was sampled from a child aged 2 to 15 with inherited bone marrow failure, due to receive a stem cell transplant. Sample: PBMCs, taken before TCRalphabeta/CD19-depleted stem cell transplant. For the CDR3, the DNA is TGCGCCAGCAGCCAAGTAACGGGCGAGCAGTACTTC. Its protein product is CASSQVTGEQYF.